The clone carrying this T cell receptor beta chain has at least ten counts. The antigen is undetermined. Germline trimming cut 2 bases from V and 5 bases from J; bases unmatched to any gene: 2. The CDR3 contains 13 residues. The sample belongs to a study of molecular identifiers for immune sequencing clone quantification. Broader study findings: Clones with over 20 RNA copies captured over 99% of effector molecules but under 1% of naive ones.

With RNA at 10%, 30% or 50%, naive CD8 libraries came from around 20,000 to 1,000,000 sorted cells. Sorting isolated naive CD8 T cells as CD8+CD4-CCR7+CD45RA+ events. As previously described, bulk TCR libraries were made using listed TCR primers. TCRdb used MiXCR to reprocess the PCR reads, holding one entry per CDR3 protein. The table includes 460,000 or so distinct CDR3 sequences, about a fifth detected once. This sequence joins TRBV12-3 or TRBV12-4 and TRBJ2-5; TRBD2 agrees at 7 bases. The sample consisted of naive CD8+ T cells from blood, with Jurkat cell RNA spiked in. Documented subset: FACS-sorted CD8+CD4-CCR7+CD45RA+ naive T cells. This sequence originates from a human donor in good health. Some libraries in this study had Jurkat cell RNA spiked in. The CDR3 bases are TGTGCCAGCAGTTTATTGGGGGGGGAGACCCAGTACTTC. It codes for CASSLLGGETQYF.